Presented here are 12 T cell receptor beta chains from one specimen sequenced in a study of response to subunit inactivated influenza vaccine. TCRdb reprocessed the RT-PCR reads via MiXCR and lists one record per CDR3 protein. This sample carries 160,000 or so distinct CDR3 sequences, about a tenth of them seen once, and the ten largest clones take about an eighth. The sample was non-naive T cells sorted from PBMCs, taken roughly 6 weeks after vaccination. These receptor sequences come from a man in his fifties who received an inactivated influenza vaccine.

This sequence joins TRBV29-1 and TRBJ2-2; a possible D gene is TRBD1 (5 bases). V lost 5 bases and J 2 bases, leaving 12 bases between the germline ends. CDR3 length equals 14 residues. Germline V lookup: CDR1 SQVTM, CDR2 ANQGSEA. The CDR3 is CSVRTNTNTGELFF. DNA of the CDR3: TGCAGCGTTAGGACAAACACAAACACCGGGGAGCTGTTTTTT.

This chain connects TRBV20-1 to TRBJ2-5; tentatively, D is TRBD2 (5 bases). The CDR3 runs 16 residues. Deletions cut 6 bases from V and 2 bases from J, with 22 bases between. CDR1 and CDR2 from the germline V gene are DFQATT and SNEGSKA (reference sequence). CDR3 region: CSANRPAGGFQETQYF. The CDR3, as DNA: TGCAGTGCAAATCGCCCGGCAGGAGGATTTCAAGAGACCCAGTACTTC.

This clonotype was observed a few times. The gene calls are TRBV29-1 and TRBJ1-2; D gene uncertain. The CDR3 is 12 amino acids. CDR1 SQVTM and CDR2 ANQGSEA come from the germline V gene. V lost 4 bases and J 7 bases, leaving 13 bases between the germline ends. CDR3 in amino acids: CSVVVSIFGYTF. CDR3 DNA: TGCAGCGTTGTTGTCTCGATTTTTGGCTACACCTTC.

The chain joins TRBV9 to TRBJ2-1; TRBD2 aligns across 7 bases. Germline CDR1 reads SGDLS; CDR2 reads YYNGEE. The CDR3 sequence is 17 residues long. V was clipped by 0 bases and J by 4 bases; unmatched bases: 10. The CDR3 reads CASSVAVGGSLYNEQFF. DNA of the CDR3: TGTGCCAGCAGCGTAGCTGTGGGCGGGAGTCTATACAATGAGCAGTTCTTC.

This clonotype occurred many times. CDR3 in amino acids: CASSGTWNQPQHF. CDR3 bases: TGTGCCAGCAGTGGGACCTGGAATCAGCCCCAGCATTTT. This chain links TRBV12-3 or TRBV12-4 with TRBJ1-5, with D possibly TRBD1 on 5 matching bases. The CDR3 covers 13 residues. Trimming removed 5 bases at V and 4 bases at J, with 9 bases between.

This clonotype turned up a few times. The chain employs TRBV7-2 and TRBJ2-3; D gene unclear. This CDR3 contains 14 residues. CDR1 is SGHTA, CDR2 FQGNSA, per germline. With 4 bases removed from V and 1 base from J, the gap between germline ends came to 9 bases. CDR3 in DNA: TGTGCCAGCAGCTACACCAGCGGCACAGATACGCAGTATTTT. It yields the protein CASSYTSGTDTQYF.

The chain uses TRBV4-3 and TRBJ1-1, with TRBD1 matching 11 bases. From germline, CDR1 is LGHNA and CDR2 YSLEER. The CDR3 sequence is 15 residues long. The V gene end was trimmed by 0 bases and the J gene end by 7 bases; junction bases not matched to a gene: 4. The CDR3 DNA reads TGCGCCAGCAGCCAAGAATGGGACAGGGGGGATGAAGCTTTCTTT. This codes for CASSQEWDRGDEAFF.

Comments on this clonotype: One base away lies a much larger clone, so this may be a sequencing read error. The rearrangement uses TRBV20-1 and TRBJ2-5, with 9 bases that match TRBD2. In germline, CDR1 is DFQATT, CDR2 SNEGSKA (reference sequence). The CDR3 length is 14 residues. In nucleotides, the CDR3 is TGCAGAGCTAGGTTACGGCGGGAGGGTCAAACCCAGTACTTC. Translation: CRARLRREGQTQYF.

This clonotype occurred a few times. The chain uses TRBV7-2 and TRBJ1-2; no reliable D call. Germline CDR1 and CDR2: SGHTA and FQGNSA. This CDR3 is built from 13 residues. V dropped 1 base and J dropped 4 bases, with 7 bases sitting between them. The chain's CDR3 is CASSLGELYGYTF. The DNA for the CDR3 is TGTGCCAGCAGCTTAGGAGAGCTCTATGGCTACACCTTC.

The chain is built from TRBV18 and TRBJ2-5; TRBD2 matches at 7 bases. Per the germline V gene, CDR1 is KGHSH and CDR2 is LQKENI. CDR3 size: 14 residues. The V and J ends lost 0 bases and 5 bases, in that order; junction bases with no gene match: 3. The CDR3 spells CASSPPMGGETQYF. In DNA, the CDR3 is TGTGCCAGCTCACCACCGATGGGGGGGGAGACCCAGTACTTC. The entire variable domain, with the rest obtained from reference TRBV18 and TRBJ2-5, is as follows: NAGVMQNPRHLVRRRGQEARLRCSPMKGHSHVYWYRQLPEEGLKFMVYLQKENIIDESGMPKERFSAEFPKEGPSILRIQQVVRGDSAAYFCASSPPMGGETQYFGPGTRLLVL.

In its sample, this clonotype was seen many times. The chain recombines TRBV4-1 with TRBJ2-3; no clear D gene. The germline CDR1 and CDR2 sequences are MGHRA and YSYEKL. This CDR3 has 14 amino acids. V lost 0 bases, J lost 5 bases, and 9 bases lay in between. CDR3 DNA sequence: TGCGCCAGCAGCCAAGATCCGGGCAAAGATACGCAGTATTTT. Translated, it gives CASSQDPGKDTQYF.

This chain links TRBV20-1 with TRBJ1-5; no clear D gene. This CDR3 is 15 amino acids long. Trimming cost V 6 bases and J 4 bases, with 19 bases left between them. From germline, CDR1 is DFQATT and CDR2 SNEGSKA (reference sequence). The CDR3 spells CSAREGGRLNQPQHF. The CDR3 DNA sequence: TGCAGTGCCCGTGAGGGTGGGCGCCTAAATCAGCCCCAGCATTTT.